This TCR beta chain was recovered during a study of T cell responses to AZD1222 COVID-19 vaccine (TCRdb year 2021). With regard to the full study: TCR sequencing covered 233 trial participants: approximately 200 given two doses of AZD1222 and about 26 given two doses of MenACWY control vaccine. Trial participants were enrolled by age into 18-55, 56-69 and 70-plus year subgroups, with roughly 150, 30 and 60 TCR-sequenced participants respectively. Results the study describes overall, beyond this receptor: Because no day 14 peak-response samples were available, repertoires were characterized only after the peak T cell response. Epitopes outside the regions mutated in the B.1.351 and B.1.1.7 variants were reportedly recognized by nearly half of the unique spike-specific TCRs. Most participants were white British and females outnumbered males, and the authors suggested that clonal diversity may have been underestimated. Spike-specific TCR breadth and depth rose significantly after two AZD1222 doses compared with day 0 and with MenACWY recipients. The 56-69-year group was small, and its depth increase did not reach significance, likely because of low power. CD4 TCRs associated with the vaccine covered the entire spike protein, and the dominant responses were in regions 160-218 and 743-854. Only five or six AZD1222 recipients were SARS-CoV-2 seropositive at baseline, limiting conclusions about previously exposed vaccinees.

The CDR3 regions of human TCRbeta chains were analyzed by immunosequencing. As for the original processing: TCRs in the repertoires were compared against a reference library of SARS-CoV-2-specific TCRs that had been generated with the MIRA antigen-specificity platform. Breadth was defined as the fraction of unique TCRs that were SARS-CoV-2-associated. Depth was defined as the fraction of total T cells that were SARS-CoV-2-associated. Each spike-specific TCR was assigned to its reactive spike region and to a CD4 or CD8 class using the MIRA data. Log10-transformed breadth and depth values were compared by one-way ANOVA with Sidak's multiple comparisons tests. TCRdb limited this immuneACCESS table to in-frame rearrangements with V and J called. A share of clones is missing; checked studies link under half to unresolved V genes, and the rest is unexplained. The V and J calls and clone size were taken over from that table, and D and trimming were inferred from the DNA. The sample table records 250,000 to 300,000 clones; approximately 94% of these occur just once. Roughly 0.6% of the sample is taken by the ten largest.

On this clone itself: Its cognate antigen has yet to be identified. Per-nucleotide qualities are absent, and no much larger clonotype sits a single base away.

What this sample's time point label stands for: about 28 days (+/-7) after the second vaccine dose. AZD1222 recipients whose second dose came at about 4 weeks and those whose second dose came at about 12 weeks were combined into one group, since spike-specific TCR depth and breadth did not differ between the two schedules. The vaccinee samples were drawn from two UK trials, COV001 and COV002, one of which was a single-blind randomized controlled phase 2/3 trial testing AZD1222 (ChAdOx1 nCoV-19) in healthy adults. For TCRbeta chain sequencing, PBMC samples from trial participants were taken at day 0 and at day 28 after the second dose. After removal of 5 bases from V and 5 bases from J, the junction retains 3 bases not matched to a gene. Measured from the cysteine to the phenylalanine, the CDR3 is 13 residues long. Of all the DNA, just the CDR3 is kept, 39 bases in frame from base 1. Sequences LNHDA (CDR1) and SQIVND (CDR2) are obtained from the germline V gene (reference sequence).

Sequencing was performed on peripheral blood, taken 28 days after the second AZD1222 dose. The chain is encoded by TRBV19 joined to TRBJ1-2, with TRBD1 matching 9 junction bases. The clonotype originates from an adult who received the AZD1222 COVID-19 vaccine. The CDR3 region has the sequence CASSAGQGYGYTF. The DNA reads TGTGCCAGTAGTGCGGGACAGGGATATGGCTACACCTTC. Outside the CDR3, residues come from the reference TRBV19 and TRBJ1-2 proteins, so the full variable domain is: DGGITQSPKYLFRKEGQNVTLSCEQNLNHDAMYWYRQDPGQGLRLIYYSQIVNDFQKGDIAEGYSVSREKKESFPLTVTSAQKNPTAFYLCASSAGQGYGYTFGSGTRLTVV.